Reported below is one T cell receptor beta chain. Its antigen is unknown. These data come from a study of shared clonotypes between healthy human individuals. General study points: Researchers sampled only blood; tissue repertoires likely differ.

At a deep level, the assay was run. Under the authors' procedure: ImmunoSEQ gave junction-only sequences without quality scores, so filtering differed. Only in-frame clones appear in the TCRdb table, and some are missing; sequencing was by immunoSEQ multiplex PCR. V, J and clone size are taken as reported in that table, and D and trimming were inferred from the DNA itself. The profile covers 2 million to 3 million clones, with approximately 93% appearing a single time and 0.36% taken by the ten largest. This TCR was recovered from a man between 18 and 35 years old in good health. Some clones in this sample may be carry-over from other donors' samples. Sequenced: naive CD4+ T cells from PBMCs. Documented subset: CD45RA+ positively selected.

The CDR3 coding sequence is TGCAGCGTTGGAGGGAGACCGGGGACCGGGGAGCTGTTTTTT. It translates to CSVGGRPGTGELFF. The rearrangement uses TRBV29-1 and TRBJ2-2; possible D gene TRBD2, 5 bases. This CDR3 is built from 14 residues. Germline V CDR1 and CDR2: SQVTM, ANQGSEA. V was cut by 4 bases and J by 5 bases, with 14 bases left in between.